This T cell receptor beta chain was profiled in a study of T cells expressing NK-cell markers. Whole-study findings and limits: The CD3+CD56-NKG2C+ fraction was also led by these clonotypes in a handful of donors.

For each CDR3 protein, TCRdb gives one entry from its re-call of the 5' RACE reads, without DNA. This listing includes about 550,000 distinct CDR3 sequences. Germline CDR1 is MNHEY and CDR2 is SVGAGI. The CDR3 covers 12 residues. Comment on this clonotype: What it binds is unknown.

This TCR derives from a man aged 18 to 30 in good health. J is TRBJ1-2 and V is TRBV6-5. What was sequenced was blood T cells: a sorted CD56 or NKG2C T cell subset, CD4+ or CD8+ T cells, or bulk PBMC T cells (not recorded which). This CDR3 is CASSTVNYGYTF.